This is a list of T cell receptor beta chains from one sample in a study of Graves' ophthalmopathy and Graves' hyperthyroidism. TCRdb passed the multiplex PCR reads through MiXCR, listing each CDR3 protein once. The sample records 300,000 to 350,000 distinct CDR3 sequences, about a sixth being singletons. The sequenced material came from peripheral blood. The receptors stem from an adult man with Graves' ophthalmopathy. CDR3s include the opening cysteine and the closing phenylalanine or tryptophan. Only some rows state a clone size, as once, few, many or a class for expanded clones.

j_call clone_size v_call cdr3_aa
TRBJ2-3 many TRBV28 CASSWTGVSDTQYF
TRBJ2-2 many TRBV9 CASSATGANTGELFF
TRBJ1-2 many TRBV6-2/TRBV6-3 CASSFYPRGTNYGYTF
TRBJ2-5 . TRBV10-3 CAISVGSQETQYF
TRBJ2-2 few TRBV7-9 CASSPRSPNTGELFF
TRBJ1-5 many TRBV28 CASSFRSDNTNQPQHF
TRBJ1-1 many TRBV29-1 CSGEGGLNTEAFF
TRBJ1-1 many TRBV6-2/TRBV6-3 CASSYSIKRDRGHNTEAFF
TRBJ2-6 many TRBV6-5 CASKILQVSGANVLTF
TRBJ1-5 many TRBV2 CASSKHRSRTSNQPQHF
TRBJ2-4 many TRBV15 CATSRSDRGGPKNIQYF
TRBJ2-3 many TRBV6-5 CASSYQGIRTDTQYF
TRBJ1-1 few TRBV4-1 CASSQARATGVEAFF
TRBJ2-5 many TRBV28 CASSFLEGGGETQYF
TRBJ2-6 . TRBV28 CASSLGSHYSGANVLTF
TRBJ1-3 many TRBV10-3 CAISEGHSNSGNTIYF
TRBJ2-5 many TRBV20-1 CSARDPGAGGPQYF
TRBJ1-1 many TRBV12-3/TRBV12-4 CASRKGQGVPFGTEAFF
TRBJ1-2 many TRBV14 CASSPFRGGGFGYTF
TRBJ2-5 many TRBV24-1 CATSDPLPGQRKETQYF
TRBJ1-3 many TRBV9 CASSGLSSGNTIYF
TRBJ1-5 many TRBV19 CASLRRGSNQPQHF
TRBJ2-7 many TRBV5-1 CASSLAGPTDEQYF
TRBJ1-3 many TRBV6-1 CASLGLGNTIYF
TRBJ2-5 many TRBV29-1 CSVPGRGRDETQYF
TRBJ1-2 many TRBV5-1 CASSLEAGRSYGYTF
TRBJ1-1 many TRBV6-2/TRBV6-3 CASAPVRGSTEAFF
TRBJ1-2 many TRBV2 CASSVADYYGYTF
TRBJ2-6 many TRBV30 CAWGTGGSSGANVLTF
TRBJ2-7 many TRBV11-1 CASSLPSGSTYEQYF
TRBJ2-2 many TRBV12-3/TRBV12-4 CASSLTHNTGELFF
TRBJ1-5 many TRBV2 CASTRGGSLSNQPQHF
TRBJ2-2 . TRBV5-1 CASSYRLARRSTGELFF
TRBJ1-5 many TRBV4-1 CASSHSFPSRVGNQPQHF
TRBJ1-1 many TRBV6-2/TRBV6-3 CASRPHRKRGSEAFF
TRBJ2-5 many TRBV5-1 CASFSGGKETQYF
TRBJ2-5 . TRBV6-1 CASRGSGRSGETQYF
TRBJ1-2 . TRBV6-2/TRBV6-3 CASISSDYGYSF
TRBJ2-2 many TRBV5-1 CASSLYTGVNTGELFF
TRBJ1-2 many TRBV29-1 CSAPMGQGYGYTF
TRBJ1-1 many TRBV19 CAGSIEAAGTAGNTEAFF
TRBJ1-1 many TRBV6-5 CASSTGDRPSVTAFF
TRBJ1-5 many TRBV20-1 CSASVDNRNQPQHF
TRBJ2-2 many TRBV11-2 CASIPGGGDTGELFF
TRBJ2-7 many TRBV19 CASSMVAGGREQYF
TRBJ2-5 many TRBV6-5 CASSYFKTGVDQETQYF
TRBJ2-5 many TRBV3-1 CASSQLAGEQETQYF
TRBJ2-7 many TRBV7-9 CASSLGDYRHYEQYF
TRBJ1-1 many TRBV12-3/TRBV12-4 CASSRDGNTEAFF
TRBJ2-5 many TRBV7-9 CASSLGASSETQYF
TRBJ2-7 many TRBV3-1 CASSHRDRVNEQYF
TRBJ2-5 many TRBV19 CASSTGQGARSETQYF
TRBJ1-5 many TRBV19 CASSKLPGQDNQPQHF
TRBJ1-6 many TRBV6-2/TRBV6-3 CASTRQGAGSPLHF
TRBJ1-1 many TRBV18 CASSPQGLGTEAFF
TRBJ1-6 many TRBV4-2 CASSREGGPYNSPLHF